The sequence of this T cell receptor (beta chain) was determined in a study of cytomegalovirus exposure and HLA in healthy donors. For the study at large: Unique TCRs from HLA-typed donors, 75 million to 100 million of them, were held in an early data release. Broader study findings: At a 0.05 false discovery rate, a later analysis found 18,000 or so TCR beta sequences to be associated with HLA alleles. Highly shared variants forming one cluster were likely a sequencing artifact. Previous analysis showed most TCR beta V segments were productive about 90% or about 30% of the time.

Concerning this clone: Its antigen remains unknown.

Germline loops: CDR1 SGHNT, CDR2 YENEEA. Trimming removed 5 bases from V and 9 bases from J; junction bases left unmatched: 7. The length of the CDR3 is 14 residues. Vbeta (60) and Jbeta (13) primers were used in the PCR. The data were produced by immunoSEQ multiplex PCR, yet TCRdb's version contains in-frame clones alone and is incomplete. This sample carries fewer than 200,000 clones, roughly four fifths of them seen once, and the ten largest clones take over 1.5%. The genes are TRBV11-3 and TRBJ2-1; 10 positions agree with TRBD2. The source of this sequence is a man aged 45 to 65 in good health and CMV-seronegative. The sequenced sample consisted of PBMCs. Here the CDR3 reads CASSGLAGDGEQFF. CDR3 DNA sequence: TGTGCCAGCAGCGGGCTAGCGGGAGATGGTGAGCAGTTCTTC.